The sequence of this TCR beta chain was determined in a study of regulatory T cells in long-lasting Graves disease. Arm-PCR of CDR3 regions and iRepertoire HTBI primers were used to build TCR beta libraries. From the multiplex PCR reads, TCRdb called clonotypes with MiXCR, one entry per CDR3 protein. The sample lists around 450,000 distinct CDR3 sequences; roughly 21% were seen once. This clonotype was observed a few times. Its cognate antigen is unknown. The sample's time point: persistent/refractory GD, antithyroid drugs over 5 years with positive TRAb. Preparation of the TCR library used RNA extracted from PBMCs. The patient group derived from an endocrinology department in Xi'an, China. The CDR3 totals 16 residues. With 3 bases clipped from V and 3 bases from J, the junction kept 12 bases outside the gene matches. In germline, CDR1 is DFQATT, CDR2 SNEGSKA (reference sequence). Study results and limitations: Persistent patients shared 2,500 to 3,000 public clonotypes among themselves. Newly diagnosed patients shared fewer, at more than 850. Persistent disease was characterized by preferential usage of TRBV28, TRBJ1-2 and TRBJ2-5.

The clonotype originates from a female donor with Graves disease. V usage is TRBV20-1 and J usage is TRBJ2-7; 9 positions match TRBD2. Sample: peripheral blood mononuclear cells (PBMCs), taken when the disease was refractory, from a patient treated with antithyroid drugs. Written as DNA, the CDR3 is TGCAGTGCTAGGGGACTGCGGGCGGGAGGGCTCTACGAGCAGTACTTC. This encodes CSARGLRAGGLYEQYF.